Each of the 15 T cell receptor beta chains below was sequenced from the same sample in a study of blood T cell repertoires in COVID-19. TCRdb keeps only in-frame clones here, not all; method: immunoSEQ multiplex PCR. The repertoire holds about 58,000 clones, with over 65% as singletons. Material: peripheral blood. Every receptor here comes from a man aged 35 to 55 with active COVID-19.

The gene calls are TRBV4-1 and TRBJ2-7; 9 bases align to TRBD2. The length of the CDR3 is 15 residues. Germline V CDR1 and CDR2: MGHRA, YSYEKL. With 4 bases clipped from V and 7 bases from J, the junction kept 11 bases outside the gene matches. The CDR3 loop reads CASSLGLALTGEQYF. As DNA, the CDR3 is TGCGCCAGCAGCCTCGGACTAGCGCTTACTGGAGAGCAGTACTTC.

V and J are TRBV7-8 and TRBJ1-6; no clear D. The germline gives CDR1 SGHVS, CDR2 FQNEAQ. The CDR3 totals 17 residues. Trimming left V 5 bases short and J 9 bases short, with 23 bases between. CDR3: CASSPDTDLAPLSPLHF. CDR3 in DNA: TGTGCCAGCAGCCCAGACACCGACCTGGCCCCGCTTTCACCCCTCCACTTT.

The chain links TRBV4-2 to TRBJ2-1, with D tentatively TRBD2 (6 bases). The CDR3 sequence is 16 residues long. With 0 bases removed from V and 4 bases from J, the gap between germline ends came to 13 bases. CDR1 and CDR2 (germline): LGHNA, YNFKEQ. The CDR3 spells CASSQDGRDPYNEQFF. CDR3 in DNA: TGTGCCAGCAGCCAAGACGGGCGGGACCCATACAATGAGCAGTTCTTC.

This clone was seen only a few times. The chain links TRBV10-3 to TRBJ2-3; 12 bases line up with TRBD2. This CDR3 contains 17 residues. Germline-derived CDR1 and CDR2 are ENHRY and SYGVKD. The ends lost 4 bases at V and 0 bases at J; junction bases unmatched: 5. Here the CDR3 DNA reads TGTGCCATCAGTGGACTAGCGGGAGATCCTAGCACAGATACGCAGTATTTT. Its protein product is CAISGLAGDPSTDTQYF.

The chain combines TRBV6-2 or TRBV6-3 with TRBJ2-1; 9 positions agree with TRBD2. V gave up 2 bases and J gave up 5 bases; unmatched junction bases: 4. In germline, CDR1 is MNHEY, CDR2 SVGEGT. The CDR3 has 15 residues. The CDR3 region is CASSYALAGNNEQFF. DNA of the CDR3: TGTGCCAGCAGTTACGCGCTAGCGGGGAACAATGAGCAGTTCTTC.

CDR3 coding DNA: TGTGCCAGCAGCTTAGTGTTCGGCGGGAGGGTGAACACCGGGGAGCTGTTTTTT. Encoded protein: CASSLVFGGRVNTGELFF. The V gene is TRBV7-2, the J gene TRBJ2-2; 9 bases are a match to TRBD2. V trimming: 1 base; J trimming: 1 base; junction bases outside the gene matches: 7. The CDR3 covers 18 residues. In germline, CDR1 is SGHTA, CDR2 FQGNSA.

This clone was detected a few times. The genes are TRBV23-1 and TRBJ1-2; TRBD1 aligns across 12 bases. TRBV23-1 is treated as an ORF (open reading frame) with a function not yet certain. The V gene end was trimmed by 3 bases and the J gene end by 3 bases; junction bases not matched to a gene: 5. This CDR3 is 16 amino acids long. Written as DNA, the CDR3 is TGCGCCAGCAGTCACTGCGGGACAGGGGGCGACTATGGCTACACCTTC. Amino acids: CASSHCGTGGDYGYTF.

The chain joins TRBV10-3 to TRBJ2-1; 8 nucleotides line up with TRBD1. This CDR3 spans 15 amino acids. V was pared by 6 bases and J by 3 bases, with 7 bases of the junction left unmatched. CDR1 ENHRY and CDR2 SYGVKD come from the germline V gene. CDR3: CAISLGTGGYNEQFF. The CDR3 nucleotides are TGTGCCATCAGCCTCGGGACAGGAGGCTACAATGAGCAGTTCTTC.

V usage is TRBV5-1 and J usage is TRBJ2-2, with D possibly TRBD2 on 5 matching bases. The CDR3 runs to 18 residues. Germline values: CDR1 SGHRS, CDR2 YFSETQ. Trimming cost V 4 bases and J 1 base, with 20 bases left between them. Here the CDR3 DNA reads TGCGCCAGCAGCCCACCCATCCCGACACGGGGGAACACCGGGGAGCTGTTTTTT. Translation gives CASSPPIPTRGNTGELFF.

The chain uses TRBV12-2 and TRBJ2-1; the table's D call, TRBD2, was not checked against the DNA. TRBV12-2 is a recognized pseudogene. This CDR3 is built from 18 residues. The CDR3, as DNA: TGTGCAGGACGGGATGGGACTAGCGGGGCCCCATCCTACAATGAGCAGTTCTTC. Protein: CAGRDGTSGAPSYNEQFF.

This clone rates as medium-sized (0.01 to 0.1%). In DNA form, the CDR3 reads TGTGCCAGCAGTGTAGCGGGAGTATGGAATGAGCAGTTCTTC. It translates to CASSVAGVWNEQFF. The chain uses TRBV7-9 and TRBJ2-1; TRBD2 aligns across 9 bases. The germline gives CDR1 SEHNR, CDR2 FQNEAQ (reference sequence). V lost 6 bases, J lost 7 bases, and 7 bases stayed unmatched. The CDR3 covers 14 residues.

This chain connects TRBV9 to TRBJ2-5; 9 bases align to TRBD2. CDR3 length: 15 residues. Germline CDR1 is SGDLS and CDR2 is YYNGEE. V lost 0 bases, J lost 4 bases, and 4 bases stayed unmatched. DNA of the CDR3: TGTGCCAGCAGCGTAGCAGGCGGGAGGGGAGAGACCCAGTACTTC. Translating gives CASSVAGGRGETQYF.

The rearrangement links TRBV2 to TRBJ1-1, with D possibly matching TRBD1 (5 bases). CDR3 length: 13 amino acids. The germline V gene has CDR1 SNHLY and CDR2 FYNNEI. Trimming left V 0 bases short and J 4 bases short, with 6 bases between. The CDR3 nucleotides read TGTGCCAGCAGTGAAGCAGGGGTCACTGAAGCTTTCTTT. As protein: CASSEAGVTEAFF.

V usage is TRBV7-2 and J usage is TRBJ2-3; D is unclear. The length of the CDR3 is 15 residues. Trimming took off 2 bases at V and 0 bases at J, with 9 bases between the two ends. Germline V gene sequence: CDR1 SGHTA, CDR2 FQGNSA. The CDR3 sequence: CASSLRQRSTDTQYF. Written as DNA, the CDR3 is TGTGCCAGCAGCTTACGGCAGCGTAGCACAGATACGCAGTATTTT.

This clone occurred once. The chain recombines TRBV12-3 or TRBV12-4 with TRBJ1-1; D is unresolved. This CDR3 has 12 amino acids. Trimming pared 3 bases from V and 1 base from J, leaving 3 bases between. CDR3 region: CASSFRNTEAFF. In nucleotides, the CDR3 is TGTGCCAGCAGTTTTCGGAACACTGAAGCTTTCTTT.